This entry lists 22 T cell receptor beta chains sequenced from one sample in a study of T-cell reconstitution after alpha-beta-depleted transplantation in children (dated by TCRdb to the mid-2010s). The method behind the library was PCR. The reads were generated on an Illumina HiSeq 2500. TCR library preparation used molecular barcoding, with unique molecular identifiers applied to normalize quantification of the TCRbeta repertoire. Starting from the raw public reads, TCRdb applied fastp trimming at Q25, assembled clones with MiXCR and retained in-frame beta chains. All rows with the same CDR3 protein become a single entry with the most common DNA and genes. The sample table contains 250,000 to 300,000 distinct CDR3 sequences; only one count was recorded for about 10% of them. The top ten constitute around 10% of the sample. The material was PBMCs from the stem cell graft donor, obtained from the stem cell graft. All receptors come from a human donor who donated a stem cell graft to a child with SCID.

The V call is TRBV6-5, the J call TRBJ2-1; 8 positions agree with TRBD2. The CDR3 spans 15 residues. Germline assignment: CDR1 MNHEY and CDR2 SVGAGI. The V segment lost 6 bases and the J segment 3 bases; nucleotides outside the gene matches: 7. In DNA, the CDR3 is TGTGCCAGCAGCGGATTAGCGGGGTTCTACAATGAGCAGTTCTTC. It specifies CASSGLAGFYNEQFF.

In its sample, this clonotype was seen a few times. The V and J genes are TRBV24-1 and TRBJ1-1, with TRBD1 matching 8 bases. Germline-derived CDR1 and CDR2 are KGHDR and SFDVKD. V was pared by 7 bases and J by 1 base, with 1 base of the junction left unmatched. The CDR3 length is 13 residues. CDR3 residues: CATRDRGNTEAFF. CDR3 nucleotides: TGTGCCACCAGAGACAGGGGGAACACTGAAGCTTTCTTT.

This clonotype was detected a few times. The chain uses TRBV2 and TRBJ1-5; D gene unclear. CDR3 size: 15 residues. The V end lost 5 bases, the J end lost 0 bases, and 11 bases lay between the germline ends. CDR1 and CDR2 (germline): SNHLY, FYNNEI. The CDR3 DNA is TGTGCCAGCAGTCCCGGGGTGAATAGCAATCAGCCCCAGCATTTT. It translates to CASSPGVNSNQPQHF.

This clonotype was counted a few times. The V gene is TRBV5-1, the J gene TRBJ1-1; D remains unclear. Germline CDR1 is SGHRS and CDR2 is YFSETQ. The CDR3 has 14 residues. Trimming took 1 base from V and 1 from J, leaving 8 bases between them. The chain's CDR3 is CASSLRAQNTEAFF. The CDR3 DNA sequence: TGCGCCAGCAGCTTGAGGGCCCAGAACACTGAAGCTTTCTTT.

The CDR3 region is CASSHGTGLGYTF. In DNA form, the CDR3 reads TGTGCCAGCAGTCACGGGACAGGGCTTGGCTACACCTTC. The genes are TRBV6-5 and TRBJ1-2; 9 bases align to TRBD1. The CDR3 consists of 13 residues. J gave up 7 bases and V 5 bases, and 5 bases lay outside the gene matches. Germline V gene lookup returns CDR1 MNHEY and CDR2 SVGAGI.

This clonotype was picked up a small number of times. V usage is TRBV5-1 and J usage is TRBJ2-1; 11 positions match TRBD2. V gave up 7 bases and J gave up 7 bases; unmatched junction bases: 4. Germline CDR1 reads SGHRS; CDR2 reads YFSETQ. This CDR3 has 13 residues. CDR3 coding DNA: TGCGCCAGCGAGCTAGCGGGGGGAAATGAGCAGTTCTTC. Its translation is CASELAGGNEQFF.

V is TRBV29-1 and J is TRBJ1-2; unclear D gene. Germline assignment: CDR1 SQVTM and CDR2 ANQGSEA. Trimming pared 6 bases from V and 7 bases from J, leaving 18 bases between. CDR3 length equals 13 residues. The CDR3 sequence: CSVRDNEGLGYTF. CDR3 bases: TGCAGCGTGCGCGATAATGAAGGTCTTGGCTACACCTTC.

This clonotype came up a few times. This chain uses TRBV12-3 or TRBV12-4 with TRBJ1-4; D perhaps matches TRBD1 (6 bases). V lost 5 bases, J lost 8 bases, and 12 bases lay in between. The CDR3 runs to 13 residues. CDR3: CASSPTGFEKLFF. DNA of the CDR3: TGTGCCAGCAGTCCGACAGGTTTCGAAAAACTGTTTTTT.

This clonotype was recorded a few times. This chain links TRBV12-3 or TRBV12-4 with TRBJ2-1; no clear D gene. CDR3 length: 12 residues. The V end lost 5 bases, the J end lost 9 bases, and 11 bases lay between the germline ends. Here the CDR3 DNA reads TGTGCCAGCAGTCCTCCGGGTTTTGAGCAGTTCTTC. The encoded protein is CASSPPGFEQFF.

This clonotype was recorded a few times. The chain combines TRBV5-1 with TRBJ2-5; 8 bases match TRBD2. The CDR3 has 15 residues. The ends lost 4 bases at V and 5 bases at J; junction bases unmatched: 10. Germline V lookup: CDR1 SGHRS, CDR2 YFSETQ. The CDR3 sequence: CASSQNSGARETQYF. CDR3 in DNA: TGCGCCAGCAGCCAAAATAGCGGGGCCAGGGAGACCCAGTACTTC.

This clonotype was detected ten times or more. This chain joins TRBV29-1 and TRBJ2-3; D unclear. This CDR3 has 12 amino acids. Germline V gives CDR1 SQVTM, CDR2 ANQGSEA. V lost 6 bases, J lost 4 bases, and 11 bases lay in between. For the CDR3, the DNA is TGCAGCGTCGTGCCGGGCGCAGATACGCAGTATTTT. Protein product: CSVVPGADTQYF.

There are a few counts of this clonotype. The chain couples TRBV27 to TRBJ2-3; D could derive from TRBD1 or TRBD2 (5 bases each). With 4 bases removed from V and 3 bases from J, the gap between germline ends came to 14 bases. There are 15 residues in the CDR3. The germline V gene encodes CDR1 MNHEY and CDR2 SMNVEV (reference sequence). Here the CDR3 DNA reads TGTGCCAGCAGTTCGTGGGGGTCCGGGACAGATACGCAGTATTTT. Translating it yields CASSSWGSGTDTQYF.

This clonotype showed up just a few times. J is TRBJ2-1 and V is TRBV12-3 or TRBV12-4; the D gene is possibly TRBD2 (6 bases). The CDR3 contains 13 residues. V dropped 3 bases and J dropped 7 bases, with 10 bases sitting between them. In DNA, the CDR3 is TGTGCCAGCAGTTTTGCAGCGGGTAATGAGCAGTTCTTC. It specifies CASSFAAGNEQFF.

There are a few counts of this clonotype. The V gene is TRBV18, the J gene TRBJ2-5; D is perhaps TRBD2 (6 bases). CDR1 KGHSH and CDR2 LQKENI come from the germline V gene. This CDR3 has 14 amino acids. The V end was cut by 6 bases, the J end by 1 base, with 12 bases between. The CDR3 reads CASSQERVQETQYF. CDR3 coding DNA: TGTGCCAGCTCTCAAGAGCGGGTCCAAGAGACCCAGTACTTC.

This clonotype was observed at least ten times. The genes are TRBV10-2 and TRBJ2-3; 10 nucleotides match TRBD1. The germline gives CDR1 WSHSY, CDR2 SAAADI. This CDR3 is 17 amino acids long. Trimming took 7 bases from V and 2 from J; bases not matched to a gene: 12. The CDR3 protein is CASTPARDRGHTDTQYF. The DNA of the CDR3 is TGCGCCAGCACCCCGGCTAGAGACAGGGGGCACACAGATACGCAGTATTTT.

V and J are TRBV4-1 and TRBJ1-1; D gene unclear. V was pared by 4 bases and J by 0 bases, with 6 bases between. CDR1 and CDR2 (germline): MGHRA, YSYEKL. The CDR3 is 13 residues long. CDR3 region: CASSLFMNTEAFF. The DNA for the CDR3 is TGCGCCAGCAGCCTTTTTATGAACACTGAAGCTTTCTTT.

The genes are TRBV29-1 and TRBJ1-4; 9 bases are a match to TRBD1. V lost 8 bases to trimming and J lost 8 bases; unmatched junction nucleotides: 9. Germline V gene lookup returns CDR1 SQVTM and CDR2 ANQGSEA. The CDR3 is 13 amino acids. The CDR3 sequence is CSIRQGGTEKLFF. In DNA form, the CDR3 reads TGCAGCATACGACAGGGGGGTACCGAAAAACTGTTTTTT.

The chain combines TRBV29-1 with TRBJ2-1, with D perhaps TRBD2 (5 bases). This CDR3 is built from 15 residues. The V gene's germline CDR1 is SQVTM and CDR2 ANQGSEA. V was pared by 5 bases and J by 0 bases, with 14 bases between. The CDR3 nucleotides read TGCAGCGTTACCCGCTTAGCGAGCTCCTACAATGAGCAGTTCTTC. It encodes CSVTRLASSYNEQFF.

The chain employs TRBV25-1 and TRBJ2-2; 7 nucleotides agree with TRBD1. The ends lost 3 bases at V and 2 bases at J; junction bases unmatched: 6. The germline V gene has CDR1 MGHDK and CDR2 SYGVNS. This CDR3 spans 16 amino acids. This CDR3 is CASSEPTGSNTGELFF. The DNA for the CDR3 is TGTGCCAGCAGTGAGCCGACAGGGTCTAACACCGGGGAGCTGTTTTTT.

This chain joins TRBV20-1 and TRBJ2-1, with 10 bases identical to TRBD1. Germline V lookup: CDR1 DFQATT, CDR2 SNEGSKA (reference sequence). J gave up 4 bases and V 1 base, and 7 bases lay outside the gene matches. The CDR3 runs to 16 residues. CDR3 bases: TGCAGTGCTAGAGGCCATTGGGACAGGGGATACAATGAGCAGTTCTTC. The encoded protein is CSARGHWDRGYNEQFF.

This clonotype was seen repeatedly, ten times or more. CDR3 in amino acids: CASSTRTGQSYGYTF. CDR3 sequence (DNA): TGTGCCAGCAGCACCCGGACAGGGCAATCCTATGGCTACACCTTC. The gene calls are TRBV7-6 and TRBJ1-2; 8 nucleotides align to TRBD1. The ends lost 5 bases at V and 4 bases at J; junction bases unmatched: 9. The CDR3 loop spans 15 amino acids. Germline lookup yields CDR1 SGHVS and CDR2 FNYEAQ.

This clonotype showed up just a few times. The V and J genes are TRBV6-5 and TRBJ2-3, with 9 bases lining up with TRBD2. The CDR3 loop spans 14 amino acids. Germline CDR1 is MNHEY and CDR2 is SVGAGI. The ends lost 6 bases at V and 5 bases at J; junction bases unmatched: 6. CDR3 nucleotide sequence: TGTGCCAGCAGATTAGCGGGGGTGGAAGATACGCAGTATTTT. Translated: CASRLAGVEDTQYF.